This section outlines one TCR beta chain sequence together with its context. The CDR3 runs 15 residues. Trimming removed 7 bases from V and 7 bases from J, with 22 bases in between. Germline CDR1 LNHDA, CDR2 SQIVND (reference sequence). These data come from a study of control samples from healthy donors and cancer patients. Only in-frame clones appear in the TCRdb table, and some are missing; sequencing was by immunoSEQ multiplex PCR. The sample lists fewer than 30,000 clones; 87% were seen once. The sequence came from a woman in her forties with lung cancer. This chain connects TRBV19 to TRBJ1-1, with a tentative D call TRBD1 (5 bases). Sequencing was carried out using PBMCs. The CDR3 region is CASTRDPLGKNEAFF. Written as DNA, the CDR3 is TGTGCCAGTACCCGGGACCCCCTCGGGAAAAATGAAGCTTTCTTT.